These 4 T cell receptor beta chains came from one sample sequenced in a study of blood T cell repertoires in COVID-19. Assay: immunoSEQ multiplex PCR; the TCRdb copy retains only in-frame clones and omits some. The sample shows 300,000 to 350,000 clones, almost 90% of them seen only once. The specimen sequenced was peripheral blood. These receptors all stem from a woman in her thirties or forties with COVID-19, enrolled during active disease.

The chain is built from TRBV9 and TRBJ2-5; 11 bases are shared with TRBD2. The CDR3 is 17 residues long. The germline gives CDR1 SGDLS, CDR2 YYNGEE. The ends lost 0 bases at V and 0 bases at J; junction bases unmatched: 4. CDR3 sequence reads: CASSVGLAGQYQETQYF. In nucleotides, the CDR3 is TGTGCCAGCAGCGTAGGACTAGCGGGGCAGTACCAAGAGACCCAGTACTTC. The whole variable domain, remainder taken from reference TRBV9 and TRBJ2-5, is DSGVTQTPKHLITATGQRVTLRCSPRSGDLSVYWYQQSLDQGLQFLIQYYNGEERAKGNILERFSAQQFPDLHSELNLSSLELGDSALYFCASSVGLAGQYQETQYFGPGTRLLVL.

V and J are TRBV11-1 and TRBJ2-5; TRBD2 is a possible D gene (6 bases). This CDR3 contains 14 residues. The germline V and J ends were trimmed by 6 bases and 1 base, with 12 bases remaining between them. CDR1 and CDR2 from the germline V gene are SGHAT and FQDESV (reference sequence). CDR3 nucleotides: TGTGCCAGCAGGAACCGGGACTTCCAAGAGACCCAGTACTTC. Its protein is CASRNRDFQETQYF.

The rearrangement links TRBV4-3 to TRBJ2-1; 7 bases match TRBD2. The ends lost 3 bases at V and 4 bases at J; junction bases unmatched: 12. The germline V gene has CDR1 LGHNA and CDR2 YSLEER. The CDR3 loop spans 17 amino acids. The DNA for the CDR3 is TGCGCCAGCAGCCAGCAGGAGGGAGGGGATTATTACAATGAGCAGTTCTTC. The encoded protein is CASSQQEGGDYYNEQFF.

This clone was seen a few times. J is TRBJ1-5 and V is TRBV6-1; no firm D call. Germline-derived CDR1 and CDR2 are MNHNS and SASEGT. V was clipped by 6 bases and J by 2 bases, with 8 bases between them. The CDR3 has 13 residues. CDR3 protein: CASSDQGNQPQHF. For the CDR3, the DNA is TGTGCCAGCAGCGACCAGGGCAATCAGCCCCAGCATTTT.